This TCR beta chain was profiled in a study of T cell responses to AZD1222 COVID-19 vaccine (dated by TCRdb to about 2021). Study-wide context: A total of 230 or so trial participants underwent TCR sequencing, of whom about 200 received two doses of AZD1222 and about 25 received two doses of the MenACWY control vaccine. Trial participants were enrolled into age subgroups of 18-55, 56-69 and 70-plus years, which contained approximately 150, 28 and 58 TCR-sequenced participants, respectively. Overall results and qualifications from the work: The 56-69-year group was small, and its depth increase did not reach significance, likely because of low power. Vaccine-associated CD4 TCRs spanned the whole spike protein, with dominant responses in regions 160-218 and 743-854. Spike-specific TCR breadth and depth rose significantly after two AZD1222 doses compared with day 0 and with MenACWY recipients. Reportedly, almost half of the unique spike-specific TCRs recognized epitopes lying outside the regions that are mutated in the B.1.351 and B.1.1.7 variants. No day 14 peak-response samples were available, so repertoires were characterized only after the peak T cell response. Conclusions about previously exposed vaccinees are limited because only six or seven AZD1222 recipients were SARS-CoV-2 seropositive at baseline. Participants were mostly white British and included more females than males, and it was suggested by the authors that clonal diversity may have been underestimated.

The CDR3 regions of human TCRbeta chains were subjected to immunosequencing. The original pipeline was this. Repertoire TCRs were matched against a reference library of SARS-CoV-2-specific TCRs generated with the MIRA antigen-specificity platform. Breadth was defined as the fraction of unique TCRs that were SARS-CoV-2-associated, and depth was defined as the fraction of total T cells that were SARS-CoV-2-associated. Using the MIRA data, each spike-specific TCR was assigned both to the spike region to which the TCR was reactive and to a CD4 or CD8 class. Log10-transformed breadth and depth values were compared by one-way ANOVA with Sidak's multiple comparisons tests. TCRdb mirrors the immuneACCESS table, restricted to in-frame sequences. Some clones are absent from its copies; in checked studies, under half trace to an unresolved V gene, and the reason for the others is unknown. The D gene and trimming were derived from the DNA, and the V and J assignments and clone size from that table. This sample lists tens of thousands of clones; around 90% were detected once. The top ten constitute around a tenth of the sample.

Relative to germline, V is missing 6 bases and J is missing 3 bases, with 8 bases of the junction outside any gene match. CDR1 MDHEN and CDR2 SYDVKM are derived from the germline V gene. The CDR3 holds 16 amino acids from the cysteine to the phenylalanine. Just CDR3 DNA is preserved here, 48 bases in frame from base 1. The time point label of this sample denotes: about 28 days (+/-7) after the second vaccine dose. Because spike-specific TCR depth and breadth did not differ between the two schedules, AZD1222 recipients who got a second dose at roughly 4 weeks were pooled with those who got a second dose at roughly 12 weeks. Samples from vaccinated people were obtained from the UK trials COV001 and COV002, which included a single-blind randomized controlled phase 2/3 trial of AZD1222 (ChAdOx1 nCoV-19) in healthy adults. For TCRbeta chain sequencing, PBMC samples were collected from trial participants at day 0 and at day 28 after the second dose.

A note on this clone: Its antigen is not yet known. No qualities accompany the bases; no much larger clone lies one base away.

The sample was peripheral blood, taken 28 days after the second AZD1222 dose. In this chain, TRBV28 is recombined with TRBJ2-1; the central 10 bases match TRBD1. This receptor was obtained from an adult who received the AZD1222 COVID-19 vaccine. The sequence in DNA is TGTGCCAGCAGGCAGCCGACAGGGGGCTTCTACAATGAGCAGTTCTTC. The encoded protein is CASRQPTGGFYNEQFF.